This T cell receptor beta chain was obtained from a study of cytomegalovirus exposure and HLA in healthy donors. Study at large: Within the Caucasian-associated ancestry cluster were approximately 77% of the approximately 400 genotyped donors.

In regard to this clone: Its specificity is not known.

The germline gives CDR1 MNHNS, CDR2 SASEGT. The CDR3 runs to 14 residues. Study-wide findings and caveats: Later analysis demonstrated an association between a missense DCLRE1C variant and TCR beta V- and J-gene trimming. Published work reported that the classifier diagnosed cytomegalovirus status with high specificity and sensitivity.

It was with 60 Vbeta and 13 Jbeta primers that the PCR ran. This table comes from immunoSEQ multiplex PCR, and its TCRdb copy is limited to in-frame clones, with some not included. Its clone listing holds about 170,000 clones. The sequencing sample was made of PBMCs. This clonotype originated in a woman aged 18-29 years in good health and CMV-seropositive. This chain uses TRBV6-1 with TRBJ2-5; 8 nucleotides align to TRBD2. The DNA end favors TRBJ2-7, so the J call may be wrong. As DNA, the CDR3 is TGTGCCAGCAGTGACTCGGGGGGGCCGGACGAGCAGTACTTC. It is translated as CASSDSGGPDEQYF.